This entry features one T cell receptor (beta chain) sequence. The sample is drawn from a study of control samples from healthy donors and cancer patients. Measured with immunoSEQ multiplex PCR; TCRdb has only the in-frame clones, and not every one. This table holds 100,000 to 150,000 clones, approximately 90% found once. Germline assignment: CDR1 LNHDA and CDR2 SQIVND (reference sequence). V gave up 10 bases and J gave up 0 bases, with 22 bases separating them. The length of the CDR3 is 17 residues. The sequenced sample was blood. This chain links TRBV19 with TRBJ1-5; TRBD1 might be the D (5 bases). This receptor was identified in a man younger than 35 in good health. The CDR3 bases are TGTGCCACCGCGGATCGGGGGAGAATGGCTAGCAATCAGCCCCAGCATTTT. It yields the protein CATADRGRMASNQPQHF.